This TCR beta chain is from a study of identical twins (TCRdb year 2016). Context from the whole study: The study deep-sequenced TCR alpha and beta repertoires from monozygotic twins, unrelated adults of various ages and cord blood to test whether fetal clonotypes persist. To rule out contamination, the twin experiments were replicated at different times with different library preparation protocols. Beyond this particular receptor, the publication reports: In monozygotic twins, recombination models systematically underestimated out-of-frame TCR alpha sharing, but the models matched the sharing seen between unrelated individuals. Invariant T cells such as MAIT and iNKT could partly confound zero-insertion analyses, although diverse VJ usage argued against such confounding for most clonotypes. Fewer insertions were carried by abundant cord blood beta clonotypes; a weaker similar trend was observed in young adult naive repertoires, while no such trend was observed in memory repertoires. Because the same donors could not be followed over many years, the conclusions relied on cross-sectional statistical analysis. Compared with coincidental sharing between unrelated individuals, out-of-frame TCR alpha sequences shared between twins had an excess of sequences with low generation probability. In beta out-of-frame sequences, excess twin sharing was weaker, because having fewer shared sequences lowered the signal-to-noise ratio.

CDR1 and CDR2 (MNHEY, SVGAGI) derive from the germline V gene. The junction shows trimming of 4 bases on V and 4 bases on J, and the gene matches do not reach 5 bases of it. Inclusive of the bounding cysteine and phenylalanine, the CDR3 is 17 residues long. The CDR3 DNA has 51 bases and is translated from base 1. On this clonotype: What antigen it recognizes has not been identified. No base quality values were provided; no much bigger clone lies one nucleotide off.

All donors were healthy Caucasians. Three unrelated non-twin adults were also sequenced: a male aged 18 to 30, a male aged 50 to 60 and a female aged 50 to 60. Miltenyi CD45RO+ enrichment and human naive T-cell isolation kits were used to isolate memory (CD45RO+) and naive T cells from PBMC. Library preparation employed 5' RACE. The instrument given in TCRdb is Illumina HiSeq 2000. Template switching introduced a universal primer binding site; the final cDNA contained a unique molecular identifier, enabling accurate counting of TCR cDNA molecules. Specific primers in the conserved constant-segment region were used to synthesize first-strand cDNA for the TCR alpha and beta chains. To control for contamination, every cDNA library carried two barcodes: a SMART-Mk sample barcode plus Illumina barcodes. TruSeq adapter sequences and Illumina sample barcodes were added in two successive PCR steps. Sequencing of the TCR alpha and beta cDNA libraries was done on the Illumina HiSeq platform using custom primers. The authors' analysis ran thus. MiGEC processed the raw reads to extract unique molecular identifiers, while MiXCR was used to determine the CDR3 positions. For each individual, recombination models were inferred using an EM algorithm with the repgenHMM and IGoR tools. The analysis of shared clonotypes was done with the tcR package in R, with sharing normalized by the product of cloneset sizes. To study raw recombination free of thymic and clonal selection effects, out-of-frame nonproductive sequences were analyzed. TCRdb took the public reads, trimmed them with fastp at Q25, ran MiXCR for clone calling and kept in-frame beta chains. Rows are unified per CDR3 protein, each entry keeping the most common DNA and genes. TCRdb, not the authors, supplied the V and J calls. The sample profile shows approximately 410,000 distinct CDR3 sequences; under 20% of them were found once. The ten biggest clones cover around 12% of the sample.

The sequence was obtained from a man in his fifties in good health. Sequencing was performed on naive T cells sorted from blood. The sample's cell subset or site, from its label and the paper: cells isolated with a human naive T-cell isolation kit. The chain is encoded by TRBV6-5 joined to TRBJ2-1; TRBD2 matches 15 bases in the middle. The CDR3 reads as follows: CASSFGLAGGPYNEQFF. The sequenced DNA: TGTGCCAGCAGTTTCGGACTAGCGGGAGGGCCTTACAATGAGCAGTTCTTC.